This T cell receptor beta chain was recorded in a study of cytomegalovirus exposure and HLA in healthy donors. In the PCR, 60 Vbeta and 13 Jbeta primers were used. As processed by the authors: A later analysis counted about 80 million unique TCR beta chains, some 11 million shared. Repertoires were generated with immunoSEQ multiplex PCR, while TCRdb's copy carries only in-frame clones and drops some. The V and J calls and clone size were taken over from that table, and D and trimming were inferred from the DNA. The sample has about 100,000 clones; roughly 80% are singletons. The V gene end was trimmed by 4 bases and the J gene end by 5 bases; junction bases not matched to a gene: 13. The CDR3 totals 17 residues. Germline lookup yields CDR1 SGHVS and CDR2 FNYEAQ. At the time of sampling, donors were nominally healthy, though unrecorded immune exposures were likely. Overall study findings and caveats: Judged likely to be a sequencing artifact was a cluster of highly shared sequence variants. Presence/absence results assume similar sequencing depth per donor, which may not hold.

This clone was counted once. The antigen remains undetermined. This receptor was identified in a man aged 25-45 years in good health and CMV-seronegative. The sequenced material came from PBMCs. This chain connects TRBV7-6 to TRBJ2-7; 11 bases map to TRBD1. The CDR3 region is CASSWPGRGQGGNEQYF. In DNA form, the CDR3 reads TGTGCCAGCAGCTGGCCCGGTCGGGGACAGGGGGGCAACGAGCAGTACTTC.